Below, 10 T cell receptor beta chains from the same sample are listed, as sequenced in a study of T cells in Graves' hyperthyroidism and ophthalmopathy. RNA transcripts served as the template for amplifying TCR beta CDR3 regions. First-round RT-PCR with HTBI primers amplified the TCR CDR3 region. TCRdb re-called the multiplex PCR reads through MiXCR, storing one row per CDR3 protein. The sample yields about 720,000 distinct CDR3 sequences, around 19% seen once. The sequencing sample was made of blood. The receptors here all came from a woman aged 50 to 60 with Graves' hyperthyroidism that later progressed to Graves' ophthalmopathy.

Here the CDR3 DNA reads TGTGCCAGCTCACCGAGCCAGAACACCGGGGAGCTGTTTTTT. Its translation is CASSPSQNTGELFF. The chain couples TRBV18 to TRBJ2-2; D remains unclear. The CDR3 has 14 amino acids. Germline V gives CDR1 KGHSH, CDR2 LQKENI. V lost 3 bases and J 1 base, leaving 6 bases between the germline ends.

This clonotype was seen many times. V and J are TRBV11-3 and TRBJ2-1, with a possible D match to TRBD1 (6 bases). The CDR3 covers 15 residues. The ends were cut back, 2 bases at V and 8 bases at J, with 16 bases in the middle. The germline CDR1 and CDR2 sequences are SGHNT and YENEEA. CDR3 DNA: TGTGCCAGCAGCTTATCCGGGCAGGGGAACCATGAGCAGTTCTTC. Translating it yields CASSLSGQGNHEQFF.

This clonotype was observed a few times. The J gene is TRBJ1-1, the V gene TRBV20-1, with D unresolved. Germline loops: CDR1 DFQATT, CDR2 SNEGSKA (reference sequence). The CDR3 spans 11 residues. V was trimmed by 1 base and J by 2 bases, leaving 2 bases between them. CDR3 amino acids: CSARVNTEAFF. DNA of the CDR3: TGCAGTGCTAGAGTAAACACTGAAGCTTTCTTT.

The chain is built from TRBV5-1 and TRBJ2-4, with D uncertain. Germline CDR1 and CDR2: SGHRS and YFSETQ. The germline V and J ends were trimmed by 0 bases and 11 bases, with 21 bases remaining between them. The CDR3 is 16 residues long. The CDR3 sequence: CASSLESRNLYGVQYF. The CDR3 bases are TGCGCCAGCAGCTTGGAGTCCAGGAACCTCTATGGGGTTCAGTACTTC.

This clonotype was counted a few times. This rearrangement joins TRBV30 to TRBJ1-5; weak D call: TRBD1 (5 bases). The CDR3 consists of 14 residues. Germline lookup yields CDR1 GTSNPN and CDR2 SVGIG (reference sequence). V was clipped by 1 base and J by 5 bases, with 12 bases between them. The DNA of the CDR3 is TGTGCCTGGAGTGACTGGGGGGACTATCAGCCCCAGCATTTT. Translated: CAWSDWGDYQPQHF.

The CDR3 DNA sequence: TGTGCCAGCAGCAGACCCCGAGGAGCACCCGATACGCAGTATTTT. Translating gives CASSRPRGAPDTQYF. The rearrangement uses TRBV5-6 and TRBJ2-3; D unresolved. In germline, CDR1 is SGHDT, CDR2 YYEEEE. Trimming took off 4 bases at V and 6 bases at J, with 18 bases between the two ends. The CDR3 is 15 amino acids.

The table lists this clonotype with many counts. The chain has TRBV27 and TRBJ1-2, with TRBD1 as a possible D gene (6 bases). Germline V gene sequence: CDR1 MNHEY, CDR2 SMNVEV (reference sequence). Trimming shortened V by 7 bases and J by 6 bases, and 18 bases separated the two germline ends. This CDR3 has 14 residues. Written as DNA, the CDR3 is TGTGCCAGCACCCCCCTGGGGGCAACGGATGGCTACACCTTC. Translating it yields CASTPLGATDGYTF.

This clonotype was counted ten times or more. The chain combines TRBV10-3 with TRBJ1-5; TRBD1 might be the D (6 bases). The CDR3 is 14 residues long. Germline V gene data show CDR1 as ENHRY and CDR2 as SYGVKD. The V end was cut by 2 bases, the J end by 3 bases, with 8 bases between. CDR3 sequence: CAISEGQFNQPQHF. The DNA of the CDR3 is TGTGCCATCAGTGAGGGACAGTTCAATCAGCCCCAGCATTTT.

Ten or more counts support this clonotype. CDR3: CAWSAQETQYF. DNA of the CDR3: TGTGCCTGGAGCGCCCAAGAGACCCAGTACTTC. This rearrangement joins TRBV30 to TRBJ2-5; no clear D. The CDR3 runs to 11 residues. CDR1 and CDR2 from the germline V gene are GTSNPN and SVGIG (reference sequence). V lost 3 bases and J 1 base, leaving 3 bases between the germline ends.

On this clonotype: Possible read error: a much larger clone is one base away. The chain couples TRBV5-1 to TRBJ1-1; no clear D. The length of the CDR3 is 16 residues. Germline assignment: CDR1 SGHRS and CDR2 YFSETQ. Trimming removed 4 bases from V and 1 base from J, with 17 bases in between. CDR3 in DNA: TGCGCCAGCAGCGTGTTGCCGGGCGTAGCGAACACTGAAGCTTTCTTT. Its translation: CASSVLPGVANTEAFF.